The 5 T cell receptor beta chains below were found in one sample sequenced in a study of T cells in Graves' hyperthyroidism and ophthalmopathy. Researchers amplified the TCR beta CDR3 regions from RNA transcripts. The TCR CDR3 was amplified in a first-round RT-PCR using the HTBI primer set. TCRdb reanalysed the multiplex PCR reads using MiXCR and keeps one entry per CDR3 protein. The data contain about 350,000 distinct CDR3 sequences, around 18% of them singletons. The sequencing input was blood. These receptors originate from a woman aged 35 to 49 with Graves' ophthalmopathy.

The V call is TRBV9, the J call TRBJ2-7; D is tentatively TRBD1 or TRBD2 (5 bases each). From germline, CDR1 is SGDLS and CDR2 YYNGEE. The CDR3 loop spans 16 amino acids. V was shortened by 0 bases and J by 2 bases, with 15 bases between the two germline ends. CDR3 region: CASSVGGLTAPYEQYF. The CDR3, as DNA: TGTGCCAGCAGCGTAGGGGGGTTAACAGCGCCCTACGAGCAGTACTTC.

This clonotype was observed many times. CDR3 in DNA: TGTGCCAGCATATCTGGGTTATCACCCCTCCACTTT. As protein: CASISGLSPLHF. J is TRBJ1-6 and V is TRBV28; no reliable D call. CDR1 and CDR2 (germline): MDHEN, SYDVKM. The V gene lost 7 bases and the J gene lost 10 bases, with 11 bases spanning the gap. This CDR3 is 12 amino acids long.

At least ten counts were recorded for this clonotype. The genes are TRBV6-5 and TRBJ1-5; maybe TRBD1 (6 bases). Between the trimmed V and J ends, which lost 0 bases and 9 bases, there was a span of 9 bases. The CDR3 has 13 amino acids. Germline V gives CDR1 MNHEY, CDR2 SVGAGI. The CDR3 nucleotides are TGTGCCAGCAGTTACTCCAGGGGATGGCCCCAGCATTTT. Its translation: CASSYSRGWPQHF.

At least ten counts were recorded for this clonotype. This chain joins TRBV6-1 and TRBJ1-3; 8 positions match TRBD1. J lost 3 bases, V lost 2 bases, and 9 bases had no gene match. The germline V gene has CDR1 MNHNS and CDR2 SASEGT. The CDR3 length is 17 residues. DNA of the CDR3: TGTGCCAGCAGTGAACGGCCAGGGGGCGCCTATGGAAACACCATATATTTT. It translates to CASSERPGGAYGNTIYF.

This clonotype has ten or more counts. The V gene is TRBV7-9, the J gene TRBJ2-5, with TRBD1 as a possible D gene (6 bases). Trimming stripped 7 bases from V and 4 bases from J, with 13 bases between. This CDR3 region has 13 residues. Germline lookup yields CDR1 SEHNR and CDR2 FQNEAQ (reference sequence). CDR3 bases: TGTGCCAGCATCACAGGGTCGGGAGAGACCCAGTACTTC. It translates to CASITGSGETQYF.